This passage covers 3 T cell receptor beta chains from one sample sequenced in a study of cytomegalovirus exposure and HLA in healthy donors. The PCR contained 60 Vbeta and 13 Jbeta primers. Sequencing used immunoSEQ multiplex PCR; TCRdb keeps in-frame clones, though not all of them. The sample carries hundreds of thousands of clones, 70% to 80% recorded once. Sequencing was carried out using PBMCs. These receptor sequences come from a male donor in good health and CMV-seronegative.

V is TRBV5-1 and J is TRBJ1-2, with 12 bases aligning to TRBD1. CDR1 SGHRS and CDR2 YFSETQ come from the germline V gene. CDR3 size: 14 residues. The V gene end was trimmed by 4 bases and the J gene end by 7 bases; junction bases not matched to a gene: 5. CDR3 in DNA: TGCGCCAGCAGCGCCGGGACAGGGGGCCTTGGCTACACCTTC. It is translated as CASSAGTGGLGYTF.

The rearrangement uses TRBV28 and TRBJ2-4; 7 bases match TRBD2. J lost 0 bases, V lost 7 bases, and 24 bases had no gene match. The CDR3 loop spans 21 amino acids. Germline V gene lookup returns CDR1 MDHEN and CDR2 SYDVKM. CDR3 nucleotides: TGTGCCAGCACCATAGACTTCGGACTAGACCGCCTTCTTCTAGCCAAAAACATTCAGTACTTC. It is translated as CASTIDFGLDRLLLAKNIQYF.

The table lists this clone with a count of one. The rearrangement uses TRBV29-1 and TRBJ2-5, with TRBD1 identical over 7 bases. Germline CDR1 SQVTM, CDR2 ANQGSEA. The length of the CDR3 is 13 residues. V shed 6 bases, J shed 1 base, and the junction held 5 bases outside the gene matches. This CDR3 is CSVRDSLQETQYF. The CDR3 DNA reads TGCAGCGTCCGGGACAGCCTCCAAGAGACCCAGTACTTC. Supplemented by reference TRBV29-1 and TRBJ2-5, the full variable domain reads SAVISQKPSRDICQRGTSLTIQCQVDSQVTMMFWYRQQPGQSLTLIATANQGSEATYESGFVIDKFPISRPNLTFSTLTVSNMSPEDSSIYLCSVRDSLQETQYFGPGTRLLVL.